These 30 T cell receptor beta chains share one sample of origin, sequenced in a study of T-cell memory formation after mild COVID-19. MiXCR was run by TCRdb on the 5' RACE reads, yielding one entry per CDR3 protein. The data hold hundreds of thousands of distinct CDR3 sequences, with about a sixth observed a single time. What was sequenced was PBMCs or a T cell subset sorted from them (not recorded which). These receptors all stem from an adult woman who had mild COVID-19 (a few samples of this study predate the infection). Cell type and time point are not known.

The chain couples TRBV2 to TRBJ2-4, with D possibly being TRBD2 (6 bases). The CDR3 has 17 residues. V was trimmed by 2 bases and J by 1 base, leaving 15 bases between them. Germline V CDR1 and CDR2: SNHLY, FYNNEI. The CDR3 bases are TGTGCCAGCAGTGAAAGATGGGGGGTTCGGGCCAAAAACATTCAGTACTTC. This codes for CASSERWGVRAKNIQYF. Variable domain in full (rest from reference TRBV2 and TRBJ2-4): EPEVTQTPSHQVTQMGQEVILRCVPISNHLYFYWYRQILGQKVEFLVSFYNNEISEKSEIFDDQFSVERPDGSNFTLKIRSTKLEDSAMYFCASSERWGVRAKNIQYFGAGTRLSVL.

This clonotype was counted many times. The chain has TRBV7-2 and TRBJ2-1, with TRBD2 matching over 15 bases. Per germline, CDR1 SGHTA and CDR2 FQGNSA. With V trimmed by 1 base and J by 8 bases, 18 bases remained unmatched. The CDR3 runs to 21 residues. The CDR3 DNA follows: TGTGCCAGCAGCTTAGAACACCCTTGGACTAGCGGGGGGGGTTTTCTCGATGAGCAGTTCTTC. Translating gives CASSLEHPWTSGGGFLDEQFF.

The chain combines TRBV9 with TRBJ1-5, with 7 bases lining up with TRBD1. J lost 4 bases, V lost 3 bases, and 10 bases had no gene match. This CDR3 is 16 amino acids long. Germline V gene data show CDR1 as SGDLS and CDR2 as YYNGEE. This CDR3 reads CASSAGGDSRNQPQHF. CDR3 in DNA: TGTGCCAGCAGCGCCGGGGGGGACAGCCGGAATCAGCCCCAGCATTTT.

V and J are TRBV18 and TRBJ2-1, with 9 bases fitting TRBD2. The CDR3 consists of 15 residues. The V gene end was trimmed by 0 bases and the J gene end by 6 bases; junction bases not matched to a gene: 3. Germline V gene sequence: CDR1 KGHSH, CDR2 LQKENI. CDR3 DNA sequence: TGTGCCAGCTCACCACCGAGTAGCGGGAGCAATGAGCAGTTCTTC. This gives the protein CASSPPSSGSNEQFF.

CDR3 DNA: TGTGCCACCCGAGAGGGGCCCACTTGGGTCTCACCCCTCCACTTT. Translated, it gives CATREGPTWVSPLHF. The chain uses TRBV27 and TRBJ1-6; weak D call: TRBD1 (5 bases). The CDR3 covers 15 residues. Germline V lookup: CDR1 MNHEY, CDR2 SMNVEV (reference sequence). Trimming took 10 bases from V and 10 from J, leaving 23 bases between them.

The rearrangement links TRBV2 to TRBJ2-7; D is unresolved. CDR3 length equals 14 residues. Trimming pared 4 bases from V and 0 bases from J, leaving 10 bases between. In germline, CDR1 is SNHLY, CDR2 FYNNEI. CDR3 protein: CASSVSWSSYEQYF. DNA of the CDR3: TGTGCCAGCAGTGTATCGTGGAGCTCCTACGAGCAGTACTTC.

The chain carries TRBV10-3 and TRBJ2-7, with D maybe TRBD1 (5 bases). Germline V gives CDR1 ENHRY, CDR2 SYGVKD. The V end was cut by 4 bases, the J end by 2 bases, with 15 bases between. This CDR3 is 15 amino acids long. This CDR3 is CAISGRPGRPYEQYF. The CDR3 DNA reads TGTGCCATCAGTGGCCGACCAGGGCGTCCCTACGAGCAGTACTTC.

This clonotype was counted a few times. The rearrangement uses TRBV7-9 and TRBJ1-2, with D uncertain. Per the germline V gene, CDR1 is SEHNR and CDR2 is FQNEAQ (reference sequence). Trimming removed 4 bases from V and 7 bases from J, with 13 bases in between. The CDR3 contains 13 residues. The CDR3 reads CASSSTRSAGYTF. In DNA form, the CDR3 reads TGTGCCAGCAGCTCCACCCGTTCAGCTGGCTACACCTTC.

A few counts support this clonotype. V gene TRBV4-2 combines with J gene TRBJ2-1; tentative D call: TRBD2 (6 bases). This CDR3 has 15 amino acids. Germline V gene lookup returns CDR1 LGHNA and CDR2 YNFKEQ. Trimming left V 4 bases short and J 3 bases short, with 13 bases between. The CDR3 loop reads CASSPATGVYNEQFF. The CDR3 DNA is TGTGCCAGCAGCCCAGCAACGGGGGTCTACAATGAGCAGTTCTTC.

The sample holds a few counts of this clonotype. The chain joins TRBV5-1 to TRBJ2-7; 7 nucleotides align to TRBD2. CDR3 length equals 16 residues. The V gene end was trimmed by 5 bases and the J gene end by 0 bases; junction bases not matched to a gene: 11. The V gene's germline CDR1 is SGHRS and CDR2 YFSETQ. The CDR3 reads CASSPGGPGTSYEQYF. CDR3 bases: TGCGCCAGCAGTCCGGGGGGTCCGGGTACCTCCTACGAGCAGTACTTC.

This clonotype was observed a few times. This rearrangement joins TRBV7-9 to TRBJ2-6; 10 bases fit TRBD1. V trimming: 0 bases; J trimming: 0 bases; junction bases outside the gene matches: 5. The CDR3 has 19 amino acids. Per germline, CDR1 SEHNR and CDR2 FQNEAQ (reference sequence). The CDR3 region has the DNA TGTGCCAGCAGCTTAGCCGGGACAGGGGTCCTCTCTGGGGCCAACGTCCTGACTTTC. Protein sequence: CASSLAGTGVLSGANVLTF. Based on the CDR3 plus reference TRBV7-9 and TRBJ2-6, the full variable domain is DTGVSQNPRHKITKRGQNVTFRCDPISEHNRLYWYRQTLGQGPEFLTYFQNEAQLEKSRLLSDRFSAERPKGSFSTLEIQRTEQGDSAMYLCASSLAGTGVLSGANVLTFGAGSRLTVL.

The rearrangement uses TRBV7-2 and TRBJ2-7, with D maybe TRBD2 (7 bases). The V gene's germline CDR1 is SGHTA and CDR2 FQGNSA. With 2 bases removed from V and 2 bases from J, the gap between germline ends came to 19 bases. The CDR3 length is 17 residues. Here the CDR3 DNA reads TGTGCCAGCAGCTTAAGGGGGGGGCGATCTGATACCTACGAGCAGTACTTC. Its protein is CASSLRGGRSDTYEQYF.

The table lists this clonotype with a few counts. The V call is TRBV6-2 or TRBV6-3, the J call TRBJ2-7; 13 nucleotides align to TRBD2. This CDR3 has 15 residues. CDR1 and CDR2 (germline): MNHEY, SVGEGT. The V gene end was trimmed by 9 bases and the J gene end by 0 bases; junction bases not matched to a gene: 5. The CDR3 here is CASSGTSGISYEQYF. In DNA form, the CDR3 reads TGTGCCAGTTCCGGGACTAGCGGGATCTCCTACGAGCAGTACTTC.

A few counts support this clonotype. The rearrangement links TRBV29-1 to TRBJ1-1, with a tentative D call TRBD1 (6 bases). The CDR3 covers 13 residues. The V end was cut by 0 bases, the J end by 7 bases, with 12 bases between. Looked up from germline, CDR1 is SQVTM and CDR2 is ANQGSEA. The DNA of the CDR3 is TGCAGCGTTGAAGAGGCAGGGGCGGTTGAAGCTTTCTTT. Amino acid sequence: CSVEEAGAVEAFF.

The chain has TRBV29-1 and TRBJ1-2; 8 bases match TRBD1. This CDR3 has 12 amino acids. The ends lost 7 bases at V and 3 bases at J; junction bases unmatched: 4. Germline V gene lookup returns CDR1 SQVTM and CDR2 ANQGSEA. The CDR3 DNA reads as TGCAGCGCGAACAGGGGGGACTATGGCTACACCTTC. Protein: CSANRGDYGYTF.

This clonotype was seen a few times. The chain has TRBV4-3 and TRBJ2-5; 8 nucleotides match TRBD2. Per the germline V gene, CDR1 is LGHNA and CDR2 is YSLEER. V shed 0 bases, J shed 4 bases, and the junction held 4 bases outside the gene matches. The CDR3 length is 15 residues. CDR3 loop: CASSQDAGTRETQYF. Here the CDR3 DNA reads TGCGCCAGCAGCCAAGATGCGGGGACTAGAGAGACCCAGTACTTC.

The chain recombines TRBV7-9 with TRBJ2-7; D unclear. Looked up from germline, CDR1 is SEHNR and CDR2 is FQNEAQ (reference sequence). V gave up 5 bases and J gave up 3 bases, with 11 bases separating them. The CDR3 length is 13 residues. The chain's CDR3 is CASSDRAGYEQYF. The CDR3 DNA sequence: TGTGCCAGCAGCGATAGGGCAGGCTACGAGCAGTACTTC.

This clonotype was recorded a few times. The chain couples TRBV7-9 to TRBJ2-5, with a weak D call TRBD1 (5 bases). V was cut by 5 bases and J by 1 base, with 11 bases left in between. Looked up from germline, CDR1 is SEHNR and CDR2 is FQNEAQ (reference sequence). There are 14 residues in the CDR3. The CDR3 nucleotides read TGTGCCAGCAGCCCGTGGGGCAGCCAAGAGACCCAGTACTTC. Translated: CASSPWGSQETQYF.

This clonotype has a handful of counts. This chain uses TRBV4-2 with TRBJ1-1; TRBD1 might be the D (6 bases). Germline V gives CDR1 LGHNA, CDR2 YNFKEQ. The V and J ends lost 3 bases and 4 bases respectively, with 12 bases between them. This CDR3 comprises 14 residues. Here the CDR3 reads CASSHPTGTTEAFF. The CDR3 DNA reads TGTGCCAGCAGCCACCCGACAGGAACCACTGAAGCTTTCTTT.

This clonotype was seen ten or more times. The CDR3 sequence is CASSAQDGSTDTQYF. The CDR3 region has the DNA TGTGCCAGCAGCGCCCAGGACGGTTCCACAGATACGCAGTATTTT. The chain uses TRBV4-2 and TRBJ2-3; no firm D call. Germline V gene data show CDR1 as LGHNA and CDR2 as YNFKEQ. The length of the CDR3 is 15 residues. Trimming pared 5 bases from V and 2 bases from J, leaving 14 bases between.

This clonotype has only a few counts. The V gene is TRBV4-1, the J gene TRBJ2-3; TRBD2 matches at 11 bases. V lost 0 bases and J lost 0; bases outside the gene matches: 8. The CDR3 contains 19 residues. The germline V gene encodes CDR1 MGHRA and CDR2 YSYEKL. CDR3 loop: CASSQDVLAGVSSTDTQYF. The CDR3 DNA reads as TGCGCCAGCAGCCAAGATGTACTAGCGGGGGTGTCTAGCACAGATACGCAGTATTTT.

The V and J genes are TRBV24-1 and TRBJ1-1; a possible D gene is TRBD1 (5 bases). CDR3 length: 14 residues. Per the germline V gene, CDR1 is KGHDR and CDR2 is SFDVKD. The V end lost 7 bases, the J end lost 0 bases, and 11 bases lay between the germline ends. Here the CDR3 reads CATRHGALNTEAFF. The CDR3 bases are TGTGCCACCAGGCACGGGGCACTGAACACTGAAGCTTTCTTT.

The chain has TRBV27 and TRBJ2-5; the match to TRBD2 covers 11 bases. The germline V gene encodes CDR1 MNHEY and CDR2 SMNVEV (reference sequence). Trimming at V came to 5 bases and at J to 1 base, leaving 9 bases not matched to a gene. The CDR3 has 17 residues. CDR3 sequence reads: CASSPLLAGELQETQYF. Here the CDR3 DNA reads TGTGCCAGCAGTCCGCTACTAGCGGGAGAGCTCCAAGAGACCCAGTACTTC.

Only a few counts were recorded for this clonotype. The chain uses TRBV20-1 and TRBJ2-7; 15 bases align to TRBD2. Trimming removed 4 bases from V and 2 bases from J; junction bases left unmatched: 6. The CDR3 sequence is 16 residues long. CDR1 is DFQATT, CDR2 SNEGSKA, per germline (reference sequence). The DNA for the CDR3 is TGCAGTGCTATGGGACTAGCGGGGGGTGTGCCCTACGAGCAGTACTTC. Residues: CSAMGLAGGVPYEQYF.

The chain employs TRBV5-1 and TRBJ2-5, with D perhaps matching TRBD1 (5 bases). The CDR3 contains 15 residues. Germline V gene data show CDR1 as SGHRS and CDR2 as YFSETQ. Trimming removed 0 bases from V and 1 base from J, with 10 bases in between. The CDR3 spells CASSLVQASQETQYF. CDR3 DNA: TGCGCCAGCAGCTTGGTACAGGCCTCCCAAGAGACCCAGTACTTC.

The CDR3 protein is CASSLGVGSSDTQYF. The CDR3 coding sequence is TGTGCCAGCAGCTTAGGAGTCGGGAGTTCAGATACGCAGTATTTT. The chain has TRBV7-6 and TRBJ2-3, with D perhaps TRBD2 (6 bases). Trimming took off 1 base at V and 4 bases at J, with 12 bases between the two ends. The CDR3 is 15 amino acids. CDR1 SGHVS and CDR2 FNYEAQ come from the germline V gene.

This clonotype was seen a few times. This chain links TRBV24-1 with TRBJ2-2; 9 bases agree with TRBD1. CDR1 KGHDR and CDR2 SFDVKD come from the germline V gene. J gave up 4 bases and V 9 bases, and 8 bases lay outside the gene matches. This CDR3 is built from 15 residues. The CDR3 spells CATLPGQGFTGELFF. The CDR3 region has the DNA TGTGCCACCCTACCAGGACAGGGGTTCACCGGGGAGCTGTTTTTT.

There are a few counts of this clonotype. V is TRBV11-3 and J is TRBJ2-3, with 8 bases aligning to TRBD2. The CDR3 consists of 13 residues. V lost 7 bases and J lost 6; bases outside the gene matches: 6. The germline V gene has CDR1 SGHNT and CDR2 YENEEA. CDR3 region: CASTYSSGDTQYF. The CDR3 DNA is TGTGCCAGCACCTATTCTAGCGGGGATACGCAGTATTTT.

This clonotype was observed a handful of times. The chain combines TRBV18 with TRBJ2-5; unclear D gene. The CDR3 runs to 13 residues. V shed 6 bases and J shed 2 bases, with 10 bases lying between them. CDR1 is KGHSH, CDR2 LQKENI, per germline. In nucleotides, the CDR3 is TGTGCCAGCTCGCCCCCGACTCAAGAGACCCAGTACTTC. Its protein is CASSPPTQETQYF. Filled out from reference TRBV18 and TRBJ2-5, the complete variable domain reads NAGVMQNPRHLVRRRGQEARLRCSPMKGHSHVYWYRQLPEEGLKFMVYLQKENIIDESGMPKERFSAEFPKEGPSILRIQQVVRGDSAAYFCASSPPTQETQYFGPGTRLLVL.

The chain uses TRBV27 and TRBJ1-6; 9 bases match TRBD1. The CDR3 length is 13 residues. Germline V gene sequence: CDR1 MNHEY, CDR2 SMNVEV (reference sequence). V lost 5 bases, J lost 11 bases, and 4 bases stayed unmatched. Here the CDR3 reads CASSPDRGPPLHF. For the CDR3, the DNA is TGTGCCAGCAGTCCGGACAGGGGTCCACCCCTCCACTTT.